The rows below give T cell receptor beta chains drawn from one sample of a study of T cells in Graves' hyperthyroidism and ophthalmopathy. TCRdb re-called the multiplex PCR reads with MiXCR, one entry per CDR3 protein. This sample carries under 350,000 distinct CDR3 sequences, about 15% of them seen once, and the ten largest clones take 55% to 60%. Sequences were obtained from blood. These receptors originate from a woman aged 60-75 years with Graves' ophthalmopathy. CDR3s include the opening cysteine and the closing phenylalanine or tryptophan. The order of the fields is D gene, clone size, V gene, J gene, CDR3 DNA, CDR3 protein. D genes are given only for firm matches. Some rows mark clone size as missing; the rest say once, few, many or name a class of expanded clone.

>NA|NA|TRBV5-6|TRBJ1-1
TGTGCCAGCAGCTTTATGGGCCCGAACACTGAAGCTTTCTTT
CASSFMGPNTEAFF
>NA|many|TRBV2|TRBJ1-1
TGTGCCAGCAACAGGTGGGGGCCTGAAGCTTTCTTT
CASNRWGPEAFF
>TRBD1|few|TRBV19|TRBJ1-5
TGTGCCAGTAGTATGGACAGGGGACGGAGTCAGCCCCAGCATTTT
CASSMDRGRSQPQHF
>NA|few|TRBV19|TRBJ1-2
TGTGCCAGTAGTATAGTTGTCACGGAAAATGGCTACACCTTC
CASSIVVTENGYTF
>NA|many|TRBV2|TRBJ2-5
TGTGCCAGCAGCACCACTAGTTTACAGACCCAGTACTTC
CASSTTSLQTQYF
>NA|NA|TRBV13|TRBJ2-3
TGTGCCAGCAGCTGGGCGGGGGCCTCCACAGATACGCAGTATTTT
CASSWAGASTDTQYF
>TRBD2|many|TRBV12-3/TRBV12-4|TRBJ2-5
TGTGCCAGCAGTTTAGTCGGTATGGGGGGAGGGCCTCAGTACTTC
CASSLVGMGGGPQYF
>NA|many|TRBV7-2|TRBJ2-1
TGTGCCAGCAGCACGAGGGGCGGGGCAAGCTCCTACAATGAGCAGTTCTTC
CASSTRGGASSYNEQFF
>TRBD2|many|TRBV7-2|TRBJ2-1
TGTGCCAGCAGCTCCGGGCGGGGGACCATATACAATGAGCAGTTCTTC
CASSSGRGTIYNEQFF
>NA|many|TRBV20-1|TRBJ1-1
TGCAGTGCTAGTCCCTCCGGGGCTCGTAGGGCTTTCTTT
CSASPSGARRAFF
>NA|NA|TRBV28|TRBJ1-2
TGTGCCAGCAGTTTACCCACAGGGACTGGCTACACCTTC
CASSLPTGTGYTF
>TRBD1|many|TRBV9|TRBJ1-1
TGTGCCAGCAGCGTGACAGGGGGGTCTGAAGCTTTCTTT
CASSVTGGSEAFF
>NA|many|TRBV10-3|TRBJ2-3
TGTGCCATCAGCTCCGGGCTGATCACAGATACGCAGTATTTT
CAISSGLITDTQYF
>NA|NA|TRBV4-2|TRBJ1-6
TGTGCCAGCAGCCGAGACCTGACAGGAGATAATTCACCCCTCCACTTT
CASSRDLTGDNSPLHF
>NA|few|TRBV28|TRBJ1-6
TGTGCCAGCAGTTGGCAGAGCTCCTATAATTCACCCCTCCACTTT
CASSWQSSYNSPLHF